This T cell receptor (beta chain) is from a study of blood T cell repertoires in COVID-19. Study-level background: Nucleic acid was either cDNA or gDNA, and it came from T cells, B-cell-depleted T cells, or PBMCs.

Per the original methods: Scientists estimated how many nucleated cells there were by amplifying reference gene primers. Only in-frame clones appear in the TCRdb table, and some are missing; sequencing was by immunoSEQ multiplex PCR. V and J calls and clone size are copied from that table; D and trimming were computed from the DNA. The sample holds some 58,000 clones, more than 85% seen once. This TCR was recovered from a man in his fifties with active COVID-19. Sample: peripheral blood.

The CDR3 DNA follows: TGTGCCAGTAGTATAAGGCGGGTGAACTCCTACAATGAGCAGTTCTTC. Encoded protein: CASSIRRVNSYNEQFF. J is TRBJ2-1 and V is TRBV19; TRBD2 might be the D (5 bases). V lost 2 bases, J lost 0 bases, and 11 bases lay in between. The CDR3 contains 16 residues. Germline CDR1 reads LNHDA; CDR2 reads SQIVND (reference sequence).